This is a list of T cell receptor beta chains from one sample in a study of follicular helper T cells after annual influenza vaccination. Some clones are missing from TCRdb's copy, which holds only in-frame ones; the method was immunoSEQ multiplex PCR. Counted here are about 2,100 clones, about 77% occurring once; the ten biggest clones make up 6.5% to 9.5%. Material: CXCR5+ CD38+ circulating T follicular helper cells from blood, obtained on the day of influenza vaccination. These receptors originate from an adult who received the influenza vaccine. Both conserved end residues are part of each CDR3. A D gene is named only where the DNA matches it firmly. Size values are once, few and many counts, or a class for expanded clones, and some rows have none.

clone size	D gene	V gene	J gene	CDR3 length	CDR3 protein	CDR3 DNA
few	NA	TRBV30	TRBJ1-3	12	CAWSVQGNTIYF	TGTGCCTGGAGTGTACAAGGAAACACCATATATTTT
NA	TRBD2	TRBV5-1	TRBJ2-7	12	CASSRGDVEQYF	TGCGCCAGCAGCCGGGGGGATGTCGAGCAGTACTTC
NA	NA	TRBV28	TRBJ1-2	14	CASSFGTLNYGYTF	TGTGCCAGCAGTTTTGGAACTCTAAACTATGGCTACACCTTC
NA	NA	TRBV28	TRBJ2-3	14	CASSLSDATDTQYF	TGTGCCAGCAGTTTATCGGACGCCACAGATACGCAGTATTTT
NA	NA	TRBV2	TRBJ2-3	13	CASKTGVADTQYF	TGTGCCAGCAAGACGGGAGTGGCAGATACGCAGTATTTT
few	NA	TRBV5-1	TRBJ2-3	14	CASSSPRFEDTQYF	TGCGCCAGCAGCTCCCCTAGGTTTGAGGATACGCAGTATTTT
NA	NA	TRBV4-3	TRBJ2-3	12	CASSRRTDTQYF	TGCGCCAGCAGCCGCCGGACAGATACGCAGTATTTT
NA	NA	TRBV30	TRBJ2-5	13	CAWTQGPRETQYF	TGTGCCTGGACACAGGGCCCAAGGGAGACCCAGTACTTC
NA	TRBD1	TRBV28	TRBJ1-2	15	CASSYRDSRFYGYTF	TGTGCCAGCAGCTATCGGGACAGCCGCTTCTATGGCTACACCTTC
NA	NA	TRBV7-8	TRBJ2-3	12	CASSPNTDTQYF	TGTGCCAGCAGCCCAAACACAGATACGCAGTATTTT
NA	NA	TRBV11-3	TRBJ2-5	13	CASSLGLQETQYF	TGTGCCAGCAGCTTAGGGCTACAAGAGACCCAGTACTTC
NA	NA	TRBV4-2	TRBJ2-3	15	CASSQDRRVTDTQYF	TGTGCCAGCAGCCAAGATCGTAGGGTTACAGATACGCAGTATTTT
NA	NA	TRBV27	TRBJ1-1	11	CASRRNTEAFF	TGTGCCAGCAGACGAAACACTGAAGCTTTCTTT
NA	NA	TRBV30	TRBJ2-6	17	CAWSVKGWGSGANVLTF	TGTGCCTGGAGTGTAAAAGGGTGGGGCTCTGGGGCCAACGTCCTGACTTTC
NA	TRBD1	TRBV18	TRBJ1-2	13	CASSLDRDYGYTF	TGTGCCAGCTCTCTGGACAGGGACTATGGCTACACCTTC
NA	NA	TRBV18	TRBJ1-3	16	CASSDSGGPGGNTIYF	TGTGCCAGCTCAGATTCGGGAGGGCCTGGAGGAAACACCATATATTTT
large	TRBD1	TRBV28	TRBJ2-7	15	CASSPSGTGGGEQYF	TGTGCCAGCAGTCCCTCCGGGACAGGGGGCGGCGAGCAGTACTTC
NA	TRBD1	TRBV6-5	TRBJ2-1	15	CASSPDRGSGNEQFF	TGTGCCAGCAGTCCCGACAGGGGAAGCGGGAATGAGCAGTTCTTC